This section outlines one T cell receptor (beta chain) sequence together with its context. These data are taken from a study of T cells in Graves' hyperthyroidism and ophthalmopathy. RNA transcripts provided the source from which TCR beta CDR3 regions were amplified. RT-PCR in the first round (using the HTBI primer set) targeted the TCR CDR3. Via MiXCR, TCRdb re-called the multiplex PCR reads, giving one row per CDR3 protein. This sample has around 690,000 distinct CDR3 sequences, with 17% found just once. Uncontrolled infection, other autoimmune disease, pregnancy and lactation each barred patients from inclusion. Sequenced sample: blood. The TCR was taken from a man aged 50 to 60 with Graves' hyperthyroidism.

CDR3 amino acids: CASSSLTGFNYGYTF. The DNA of the CDR3 is TGTGCCAGCAGTTCCCTGACAGGATTTAACTATGGCTACACCTTC. The V gene is TRBV27, the J gene TRBJ1-2, with a possible D match to TRBD1 (6 bases). The CDR3 is 15 amino acids. Trimming stripped 4 bases from V and 1 base from J, with 13 bases between. Germline V gene sequence: CDR1 MNHEY, CDR2 SMNVEV (reference sequence).